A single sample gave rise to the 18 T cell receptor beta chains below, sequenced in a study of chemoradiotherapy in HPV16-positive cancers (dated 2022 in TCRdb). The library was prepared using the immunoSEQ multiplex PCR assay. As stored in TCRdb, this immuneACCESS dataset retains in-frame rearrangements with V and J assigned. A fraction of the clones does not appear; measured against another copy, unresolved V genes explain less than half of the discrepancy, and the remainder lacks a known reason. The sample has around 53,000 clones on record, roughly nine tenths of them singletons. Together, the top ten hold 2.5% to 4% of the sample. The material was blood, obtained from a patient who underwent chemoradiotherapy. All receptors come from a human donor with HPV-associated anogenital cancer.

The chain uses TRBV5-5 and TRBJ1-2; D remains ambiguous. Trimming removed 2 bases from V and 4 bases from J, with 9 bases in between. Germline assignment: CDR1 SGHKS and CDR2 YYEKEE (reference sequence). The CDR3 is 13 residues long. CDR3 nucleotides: TGTGCCAGCAGCTTACGACAACCCTATGGCTACACCTTC. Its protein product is CASSLRQPYGYTF.

DNA for the CDR3: TGTGCCAGCAGCTTAGCCGGCAGGGCGGAAGATACGCAGTATTTT. It is translated as CASSLAGRAEDTQYF. V gene TRBV11-3 combines with J gene TRBJ2-3, with D maybe TRBD1 (5 bases). CDR3 length equals 15 residues. Germline lookup yields CDR1 SGHNT and CDR2 YENEEA. The V and J ends lost 1 base and 5 bases respectively, with 13 bases between them.

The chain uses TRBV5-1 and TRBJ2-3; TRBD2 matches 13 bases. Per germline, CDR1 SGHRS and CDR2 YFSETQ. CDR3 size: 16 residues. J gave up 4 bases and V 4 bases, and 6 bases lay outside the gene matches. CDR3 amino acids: CASSGGLAGPADTQYF. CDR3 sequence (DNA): TGCGCCAGCAGCGGGGGACTAGCGGGGCCGGCAGATACGCAGTATTTT. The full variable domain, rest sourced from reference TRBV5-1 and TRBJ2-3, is KAGVTQTPRYLIKTRGQQVTLSCSPISGHRSVSWYQQTPGQGLQFLFEYFSETQRNKGNFPGRFSGRQFSNSRSEMNVSTLELGDSALYLCASSGGLAGPADTQYFGPGTRLTVL.

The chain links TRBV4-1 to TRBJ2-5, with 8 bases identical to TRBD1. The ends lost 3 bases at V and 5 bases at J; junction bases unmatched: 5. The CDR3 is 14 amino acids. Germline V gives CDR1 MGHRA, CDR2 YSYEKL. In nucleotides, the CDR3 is TGCGCCAGCAGCCAGACAGGGGTGGGTGAGACCCAGTACTTC. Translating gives CASSQTGVGETQYF.

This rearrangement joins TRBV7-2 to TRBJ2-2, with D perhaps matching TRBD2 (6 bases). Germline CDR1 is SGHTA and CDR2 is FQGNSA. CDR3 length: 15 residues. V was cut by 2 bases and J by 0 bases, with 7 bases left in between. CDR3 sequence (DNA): TGTGCCAGCAGCTTATGGGGGGCGAACACCGGGGAGCTGTTTTTT. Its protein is CASSLWGANTGELFF.

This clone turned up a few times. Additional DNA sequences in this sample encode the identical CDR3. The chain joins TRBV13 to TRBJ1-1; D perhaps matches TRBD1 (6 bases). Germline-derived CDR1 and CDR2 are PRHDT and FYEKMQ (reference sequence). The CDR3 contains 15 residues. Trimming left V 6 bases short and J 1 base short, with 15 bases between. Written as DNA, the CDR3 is TGTGCCAGCAGGCCTCGGGGGGCGGGGAACACTGAAGCTTTCTTT. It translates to CASRPRGAGNTEAFF.

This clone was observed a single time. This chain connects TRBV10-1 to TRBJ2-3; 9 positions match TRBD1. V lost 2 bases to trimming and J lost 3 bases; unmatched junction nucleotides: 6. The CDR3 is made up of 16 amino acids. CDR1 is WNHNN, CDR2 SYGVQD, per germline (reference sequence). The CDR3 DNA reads TGCGCCAGCAGTGAGCCTGGACAGGGGAAAACAGATACGCAGTATTTT. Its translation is CASSEPGQGKTDTQYF.

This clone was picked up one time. The CDR3, as DNA: TGTGCCAGCAGCTCCCGAGCGGCGGGGCTCACAGATACGCAGTATTTT. Its protein product is CASSSRAAGLTDTQYF. This rearrangement joins TRBV7-2 to TRBJ2-3; D perhaps matches TRBD2 (6 bases). Looked up from germline, CDR1 is SGHTA and CDR2 is FQGNSA. The CDR3 is 16 amino acids. V was clipped by 4 bases and J by 2 bases, with 16 bases between them.

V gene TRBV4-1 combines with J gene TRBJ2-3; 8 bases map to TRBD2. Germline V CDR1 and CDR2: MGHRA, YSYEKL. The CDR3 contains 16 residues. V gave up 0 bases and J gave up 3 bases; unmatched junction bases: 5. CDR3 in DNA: TGCGCCAGCAGCCAAGAGGTGAGCGGGAGTACAGATACGCAGTATTTT. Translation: CASSQEVSGSTDTQYF.

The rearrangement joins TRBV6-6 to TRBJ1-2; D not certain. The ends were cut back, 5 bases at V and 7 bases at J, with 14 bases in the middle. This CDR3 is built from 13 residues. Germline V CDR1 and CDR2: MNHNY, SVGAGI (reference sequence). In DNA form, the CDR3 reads TGTGCCAGCAGTACCCTTTTAGGGCTTGGCTACACCTTC. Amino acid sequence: CASSTLLGLGYTF.

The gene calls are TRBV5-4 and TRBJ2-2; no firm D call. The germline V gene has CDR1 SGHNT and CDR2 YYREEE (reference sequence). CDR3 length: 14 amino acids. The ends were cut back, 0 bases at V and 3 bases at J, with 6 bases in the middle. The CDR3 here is CASSLDPDTGELFF. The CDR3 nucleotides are TGTGCCAGCAGCTTGGACCCGGACACCGGGGAGCTGTTTTTT.

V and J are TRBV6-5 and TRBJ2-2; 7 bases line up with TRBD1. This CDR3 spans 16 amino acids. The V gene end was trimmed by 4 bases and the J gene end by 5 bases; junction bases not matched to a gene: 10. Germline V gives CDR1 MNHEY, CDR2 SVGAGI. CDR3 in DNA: TGTGCCAGCAGTTCATCGTACAGGGGCAGGACCGGGGAGCTGTTTTTT. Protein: CASSSSYRGRTGELFF.

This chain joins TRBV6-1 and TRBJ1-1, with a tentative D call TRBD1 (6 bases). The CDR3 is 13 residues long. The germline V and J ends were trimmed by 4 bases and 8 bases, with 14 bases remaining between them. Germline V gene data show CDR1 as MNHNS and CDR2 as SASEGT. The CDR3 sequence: CASSVRQASEAFF. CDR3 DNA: TGTGCCAGCAGTGTTAGACAGGCATCCGAAGCTTTCTTT.

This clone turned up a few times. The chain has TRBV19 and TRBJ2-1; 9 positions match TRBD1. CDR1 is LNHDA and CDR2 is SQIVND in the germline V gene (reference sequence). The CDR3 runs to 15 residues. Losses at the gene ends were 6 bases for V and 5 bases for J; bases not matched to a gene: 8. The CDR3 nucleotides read TGTGCCAGTAGGAACCGGGACAGGGTCAACAATGAGCAGTTCTTC. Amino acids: CASRNRDRVNNEQFF.

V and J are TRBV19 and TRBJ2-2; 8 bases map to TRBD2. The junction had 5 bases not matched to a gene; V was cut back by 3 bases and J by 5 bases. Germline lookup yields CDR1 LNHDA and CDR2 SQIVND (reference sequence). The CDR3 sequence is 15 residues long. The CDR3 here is CASSIPGGATGELFF. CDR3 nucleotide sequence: TGTGCCAGTAGTATCCCGGGGGGGGCTACCGGGGAGCTGTTTTTT.

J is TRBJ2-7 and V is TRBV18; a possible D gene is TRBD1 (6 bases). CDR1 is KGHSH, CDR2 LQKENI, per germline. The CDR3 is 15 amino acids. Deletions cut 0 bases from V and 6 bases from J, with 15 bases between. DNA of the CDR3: TGTGCCAGCTCACCACCGGCGCAGGGGAGAGGCGAGCAGTACTTC. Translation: CASSPPAQGRGEQYF.

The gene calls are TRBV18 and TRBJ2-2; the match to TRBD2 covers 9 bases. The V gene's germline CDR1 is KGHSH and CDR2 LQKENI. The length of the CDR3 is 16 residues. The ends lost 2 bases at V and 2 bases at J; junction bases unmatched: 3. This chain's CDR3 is CASSPAGTSNTGELFF. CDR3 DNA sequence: TGTGCCAGCTCACCAGCAGGGACTAGCAACACCGGGGAGCTGTTTTTT.

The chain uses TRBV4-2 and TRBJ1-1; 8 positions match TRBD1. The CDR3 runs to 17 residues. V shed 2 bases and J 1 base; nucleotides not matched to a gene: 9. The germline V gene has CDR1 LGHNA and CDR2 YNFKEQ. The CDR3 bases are TGTGCCAGCAGCCAACATAAGCCCGGGACAGGGAACACTGAAGCTTTCTTT. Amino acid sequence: CASSQHKPGTGNTEAFF.